The entry below gives a single T cell receptor (beta chain) sequence along with its context. Antigen: not known. The data stem from a study of blood T cells in healthy people across ages. A J-beta primer mix and a sample-barcoded 5' primer were used in a second PCR of about 7 to 12 cycles. TCRdb re-analysed the 5' RACE reads in MiXCR, keeping a single row per CDR3 protein. The sample consists of 1.8 million or so distinct CDR3 sequences, about 39% of them appearing once. Notes on the study in general: Whereas aged donors had fewer naive CD4+ cells, long-lived donors had more of them and higher diversity.

Germline V gives CDR1 SGHNT, CDR2 YYREEE (reference sequence). CDR3 size: 13 residues. Trimming took off 7 bases at V and 3 bases at J, with 13 bases between the two ends. Roughly 10 milliliters of peripheral blood were drawn from each donor into EDTA-treated tubes. The sample was blood. The receptor comes from a human donor in good health. This chain joins TRBV5-4 and TRBJ1-1, with a tentative D call TRBD1 (6 bases). The DNA of the CDR3 is TGTGCCAGCGGCCCGGAGGGGGACACTGAAGCTTTCTTT. Translated: CASGPEGDTEAFF.